This T cell receptor (beta chain) was documented in a study of T-cell memory formation after mild COVID-19. Trimming took off 3 bases at V and 2 bases at J, with 10 bases between the two ends. This CDR3 contains 13 residues. The germline V gene has CDR1 DFQATT and CDR2 SNEGSKA (reference sequence). This clonotype was recorded a few times. Antigen: not known. Whole-study results and caveats: Day 15 to 85 contracting clones showed balanced CD4/CD8; later expanders leaned CD4+. Researchers report contracting CD4+ clones mostly in CM and EM, with CD8+ clones in EMRA. Second-wave clones reaching peak frequency on day 37 lacked confirmed SARS-CoV-2 specificity.

MiXCR, run by TCRdb on the 5' RACE reads, gives a single entry per CDR3 protein. Counted here are 450,000 to 650,000 distinct CDR3 sequences, about 20% occurring once; the ten biggest clones make up approximately 8%. The source of this sequence is an adult woman who had mild COVID-19 (a few samples of this study predate the infection). Cell type and time point are not known. Material for sequencing was PBMCs or a T cell subset sorted from them (not recorded which). This chain connects TRBV20-1 to TRBJ1-1; D is ambiguous. The CDR3 coding sequence is TGCAGTGCTAGCGGGCCTTCAAACACTGAAGCTTTCTTT. Amino acids: CSASGPSNTEAFF.